One and the same sample provided the 2 T cell receptor beta chains below, sequenced in a study of shared clonotypes between healthy human individuals. Profiling relied on immunoSEQ multiplex PCR, and the TCRdb table lists in-frame clones only, not all of them. This sample has around 1.6 million clones, with nearly 99% found just once. The sequencing sample was made of naive CD4+ T cells sorted from blood. Subset reported: CD45RA+ positively selected. The receptors were sampled from a young man in good health.

This clone was counted between two and nine times. The chain uses TRBV2 and TRBJ2-1; no clear D. Germline CDR1 SNHLY, CDR2 FYNNEI. V was shortened by 2 bases and J by 8 bases, with 4 bases between the two germline ends. CDR3 length equals 11 residues. CDR3 amino acids: CASSEPDEQFF. The DNA of the CDR3 is TGTGCCAGCAGTGAACCGGATGAGCAGTTCTTC.

CDR3: CASSHPMKGLNTEAFF. CDR3 DNA sequence: TGTGCCAGCAGCCATCCAATGAAGGGGCTGAACACTGAAGCTTTCTTT. This rearrangement joins TRBV11-2 to TRBJ1-1, with TRBD1 as a possible D gene (5 bases). The CDR3 length is 16 residues. Germline CDR1 is SGHAT and CDR2 is FQNNGV. V dropped 5 bases and J dropped 0 bases, with 16 bases sitting between them.